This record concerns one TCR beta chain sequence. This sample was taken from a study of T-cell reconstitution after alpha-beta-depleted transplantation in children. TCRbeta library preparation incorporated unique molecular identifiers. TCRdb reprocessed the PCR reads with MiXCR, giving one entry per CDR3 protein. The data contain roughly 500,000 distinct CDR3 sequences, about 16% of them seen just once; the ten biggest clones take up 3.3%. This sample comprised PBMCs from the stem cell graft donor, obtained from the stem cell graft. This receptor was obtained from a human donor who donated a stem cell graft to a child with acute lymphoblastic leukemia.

This CDR3 is CASRTGNYEQYF. CDR3 in DNA: TGTGCCAGCAGAACCGGGAACTACGAGCAGTACTTC. The V call is TRBV6-5, the J call TRBJ2-7; TRBD2 is a possible D gene (5 bases). V lost 6 bases and J 3 bases, leaving 9 bases between the germline ends. Germline lookup yields CDR1 MNHEY and CDR2 SVGAGI. The CDR3 covers 12 residues.